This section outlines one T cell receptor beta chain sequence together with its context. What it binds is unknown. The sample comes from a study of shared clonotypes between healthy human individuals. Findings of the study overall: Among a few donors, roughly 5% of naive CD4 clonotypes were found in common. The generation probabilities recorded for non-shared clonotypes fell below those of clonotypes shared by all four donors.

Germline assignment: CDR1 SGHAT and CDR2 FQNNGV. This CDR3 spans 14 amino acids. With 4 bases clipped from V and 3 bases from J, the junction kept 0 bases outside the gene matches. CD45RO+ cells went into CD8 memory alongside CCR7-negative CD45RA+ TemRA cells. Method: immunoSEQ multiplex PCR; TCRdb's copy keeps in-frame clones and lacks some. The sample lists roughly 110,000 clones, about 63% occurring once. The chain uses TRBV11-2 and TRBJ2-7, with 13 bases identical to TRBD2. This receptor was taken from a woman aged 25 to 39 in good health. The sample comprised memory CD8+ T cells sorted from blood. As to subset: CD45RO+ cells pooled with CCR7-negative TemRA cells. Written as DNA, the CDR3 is TGTGCCAGCAGCTGGACTAGCGGGAGCTACGAGCAGTACTTC. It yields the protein CASSWTSGSYEQYF. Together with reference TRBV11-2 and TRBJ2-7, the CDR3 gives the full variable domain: EAGVAQSPRYKIIEKRQSVAFWCNPISGHATLYWYQQILGQGPKLLIQFQNNGVVDDSQLPKDRFSAERLKGVDSTLKIQPAKLEDSAVYLCASSWTSGSYEQYFGPGTRLTVT.